This TCR beta chain was recovered during a study of blood T cell repertoires in COVID-19. Across the study: Some COVID-19 samples were acute and others convalescent; all came from the United States, Italy and Spain.

Sequencing was performed with immunoSEQ multiplex PCR; in TCRdb, only in-frame clones are kept and a portion is missing. The sample records roughly 160,000 clones, 85% to 95% being singletons. This CDR3 has 14 amino acids. V gave up 6 bases and J gave up 2 bases, with 11 bases separating them. From germline, CDR1 is SNHLY and CDR2 FYNNEI. The clonotype originates from a man aged 45-60 years with acute or convalescent COVID-19. The chain employs TRBV2 and TRBJ1-3, with D perhaps matching TRBD1 (5 bases). What was sequenced was peripheral blood. As DNA, the CDR3 is TGTGCCAGCAGGCAACGGGGGGCTGGAAACACCATATATTTT. It is translated as CASRQRGAGNTIYF.